These 14 T cell receptor beta chains originate from one sample sequenced in a study of radiotherapy plus CTLA-4 blockade in lung cancer. TCRdb keeps only in-frame clones here, not all; method: immunoSEQ multiplex PCR. This repertoire shows about 91,000 clones, 72% found once; its top ten account for over 12%. Sequences were derived from peripheral blood, sampled from a patient treated with radiotherapy plus ipilimumab. All receptors come from a human donor with non-small cell lung cancer that progressed on radiotherapy plus ipilimumab.

This clone was seen a handful of times. This chain joins TRBV5-6 and TRBJ2-7; D is undetermined. V was pared by 3 bases and J by 3 bases, with 4 bases between. CDR3 length equals 11 residues. The germline V gene encodes CDR1 SGHDT and CDR2 YYEEEE. CDR3 amino acids: CASSWDYEQYF. DNA of the CDR3: TGTGCCAGCAGCTGGGACTACGAGCAGTACTTC.

The sample holds one count of this clone. In DNA, the CDR3 is TGCGCCAGCAGCAGACTAGCGGGGGTACCCGGGAATGAGCAGTTCTTC. Protein sequence: CASSRLAGVPGNEQFF. This chain connects TRBV5-1 to TRBJ2-1; 12 nucleotides line up with TRBD2. The J segment lost 7 bases and the V segment lost 4 bases, leaving 9 bases of the junction unmatched. This CDR3 has 16 amino acids. CDR1 and CDR2 from the germline V gene are SGHRS and YFSETQ.

The J gene is TRBJ1-5, the V gene TRBV4-1, with unresolved D. CDR1 MGHRA and CDR2 YSYEKL come from the germline V gene. This CDR3 contains 17 residues. Trimming removed 0 bases from V and 1 base from J, with 13 bases in between. CDR3 amino acids: CASSQDQAGRSNQPQHF. The CDR3 DNA reads TGCGCCAGCAGCCAAGATCAGGCGGGCCGGAGCAATCAGCCCCAGCATTTT.

The V and J genes are TRBV7-9 and TRBJ1-1; no reliable D call. Per the germline V gene, CDR1 is SEHNR and CDR2 is FQNEAQ (reference sequence). The CDR3 runs to 14 residues. The V and J ends lost 3 bases and 2 bases respectively, with 10 bases between them. The CDR3 DNA follows: TGTGCCAGCAGCTTGTTAGCGCTTAACACTGAAGCTTTCTTT. This sequence encodes CASSLLALNTEAFF.

The genes are TRBV4-1 and TRBJ2-6, with no clear D. Trimming took off 4 bases at V and 0 bases at J, with 13 bases between the two ends. Germline loops: CDR1 MGHRA, CDR2 YSYEKL. This CDR3 has 17 residues. The CDR3 nucleotides read TGCGCCAGCAGCCGCCCCCAGACCGACTCTGGGGCCAACGTCCTGACTTTC. Its protein is CASSRPQTDSGANVLTF.

This clone was detected a few times. This chain joins TRBV5-1 and TRBJ2-7, with 8 positions matching TRBD1. The CDR3 runs to 16 residues. Losses at the gene ends were 3 bases for V and 1 base for J; bases not matched to a gene: 9. Germline loops: CDR1 SGHRS, CDR2 YFSETQ. The CDR3 reads CASSSGQGRGSYEQYF. CDR3 coding DNA: TGCGCCAGCAGCTCCGGACAGGGTAGAGGATCCTACGAGCAGTACTTC.

The chain joins TRBV11-2 to TRBJ2-1; D is possibly TRBD1 or TRBD2 (5 bases each). Germline CDR1 reads SGHAT; CDR2 reads FQNNGV. The CDR3 is 12 residues long. Trimming removed 5 bases from V and 9 bases from J, with 11 bases in between. The CDR3: CASSPLGTEQFF. CDR3 nucleotide sequence: TGTGCCAGCAGCCCCCTGGGGACTGAGCAGTTCTTC.

This sequence joins TRBV4-3 and TRBJ1-6; D is unclear. CDR1 is LGHNA and CDR2 is YSLEER in the germline V gene. The V end lost 0 bases, the J end lost 8 bases, and 17 bases lay between the germline ends. This CDR3 is 17 amino acids long. The CDR3 DNA follows: TGCGCCAGCAGCCAAGAGGAGGACGGCTCCGGTTATTCACCCCTCCACTTT. The encoded protein is CASSQEEDGSGYSPLHF.

The chain combines TRBV11-2 with TRBJ2-2, with 7 positions matching TRBD1. This CDR3 has 17 residues. J lost 0 bases, V lost 5 bases, and 9 bases had no gene match. From germline, CDR1 is SGHAT and CDR2 FQNNGV. This CDR3 is CASSLTMGTANTGELFF. CDR3 in DNA: TGTGCCAGCAGCCTAACAATGGGGACAGCGAACACCGGGGAGCTGTTTTTT.

The genes are TRBV5-8 and TRBJ1-3; 8 bases align to TRBD1. CDR1 SGHTS and CDR2 YDEGEE come from the germline V gene. The CDR3 runs 16 residues. V lost 3 bases and J lost 0; bases outside the gene matches: 5. The CDR3 bases are TGTGCCAGCAGCTCCCGGACAGGGTTCTCTGGAAACACCATATATTTT. Protein: CASSSRTGFSGNTIYF.

This clone turned up a few times. The chain joins TRBV6-5 to TRBJ2-3; D possibly corresponds to TRBD2 (6 bases). With 0 bases removed from V and 0 bases from J, the gap between germline ends came to 10 bases. The CDR3 is made up of 16 amino acids. Per the germline V gene, CDR1 is MNHEY and CDR2 is SVGAGI. DNA of the CDR3: TGTGCCAGCAGTTACTCGGGGAGGTCTAGCACAGATACGCAGTATTTT. This gives the protein CASSYSGRSSTDTQYF.

In its sample, this clone was seen once. The J gene is TRBJ2-1, the V gene TRBV6-6, with 9 bases that match TRBD2. There are 13 residues in the CDR3. J lost 10 bases, V lost 8 bases, and 9 bases had no gene match. Germline loops: CDR1 MNHNY, CDR2 SVGAGI (reference sequence). CDR3 DNA: TGTGCCAGCTCTCGCGGGGGGGCGGAGGAGCAGTTCTTC. The encoded protein is CASSRGGAEEQFF.

V is TRBV5-4 and J is TRBJ2-2, with TRBD2 matching 7 bases. V was pared by 4 bases and J by 5 bases, with 14 bases of the junction left unmatched. Per germline, CDR1 SGHNT and CDR2 YYREEE (reference sequence). The CDR3 length is 17 residues. The CDR3 DNA sequence: TGTGCCAGCAGCCCGGGGGGTCTAGTTGAAGGGACCGGGGAGCTGTTTTTT. Its translation: CASSPGGLVEGTGELFF.

This clone was counted a few times. The rearrangement links TRBV4-3 to TRBJ1-2; possibly TRBD1 for D (5 bases). V lost 0 bases and J lost 8, with 16 bases in between. Germline loops: CDR1 LGHNA, CDR2 YSLEER. The CDR3 extends over 15 amino acids. CDR3 protein: CASSQDSYLGEGYTF. CDR3 in DNA: TGCGCCAGCAGCCAAGATTCTTATTTGGGGGAGGGCTACACCTTC.